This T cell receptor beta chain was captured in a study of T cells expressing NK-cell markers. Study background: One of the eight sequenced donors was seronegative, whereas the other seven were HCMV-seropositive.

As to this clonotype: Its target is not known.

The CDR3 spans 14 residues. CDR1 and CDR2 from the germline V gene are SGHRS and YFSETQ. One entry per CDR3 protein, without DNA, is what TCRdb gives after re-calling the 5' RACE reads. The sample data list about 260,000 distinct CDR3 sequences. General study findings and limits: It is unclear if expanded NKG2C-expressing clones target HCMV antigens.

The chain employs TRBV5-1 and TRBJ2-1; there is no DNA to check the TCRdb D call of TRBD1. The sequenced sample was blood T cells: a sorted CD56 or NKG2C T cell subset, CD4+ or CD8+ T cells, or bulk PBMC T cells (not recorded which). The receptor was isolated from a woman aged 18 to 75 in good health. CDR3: CASSLTGGYNEQFF.